These 30 T cell receptor beta chains share one sample of origin, sequenced in a study of T-cell memory formation after mild COVID-19. From the 5' RACE reads, TCRdb called clonotypes with MiXCR, one entry per CDR3 protein. The table shows about 430,000 distinct CDR3 sequences, with about 24% occurring only once. What was sequenced was PBMCs or a T cell subset sorted from them (not recorded which). The receptor source for this set is an adult woman who had mild COVID-19 (a few samples of this study predate the infection). Cell type and time point are not known.

This clonotype was detected many times. The chain has TRBV3-1 and TRBJ1-1; D not certain. Between the trimmed V and J ends, which lost 5 bases and 11 bases, there was a span of 21 bases. The CDR3 runs to 14 residues. The germline V gene encodes CDR1 LGHDT and CDR2 YNNKEL (reference sequence). Here the CDR3 reads CASSEAGPGRGAFF. The CDR3 DNA is TGTGCCAGCAGCGAAGCCGGTCCCGGGCGCGGGGCTTTCTTT.

This clonotype was observed a few times. The chain couples TRBV18 to TRBJ1-4; D is perhaps TRBD1 (5 bases). CDR3 length: 15 amino acids. Trimming took off 2 bases at V and 5 bases at J, with 12 bases between the two ends. Germline V CDR1 and CDR2: KGHSH, LQKENI. CDR3 coding DNA: TGTGCCAGCTCACCAGGGACCCTTGGAAATGAAAAACTGTTTTTT. It codes for CASSPGTLGNEKLFF.

This sequence joins TRBV19 and TRBJ2-7; 10 nucleotides agree with TRBD1. V shed 7 bases, J shed 6 bases, and the junction held 9 bases outside the gene matches. This CDR3 has 14 amino acids. CDR1 LNHDA and CDR2 SQIVND come from the germline V gene (reference sequence). In DNA, the CDR3 is TGTGCCAGTAATCGACAGGGGGCCCTCGGCGAGCAGTACTTC. As protein: CASNRQGALGEQYF.

The rearrangement joins TRBV2 to TRBJ1-2; weak D call: TRBD1 (6 bases). Trimming cost V 2 bases and J 4 bases, with 14 bases left between them. CDR1 is SNHLY, CDR2 FYNNEI, per germline. There are 15 residues in the CDR3. The CDR3 sequence is CASSEWGGGLYGYTF. DNA for the CDR3: TGTGCCAGCAGTGAATGGGGAGGGGGTCTCTATGGCTACACCTTC.

This clonotype has only a few counts. The chain recombines TRBV20-1 with TRBJ2-4; TRBD1 aligns across 8 bases. V lost 0 bases and J lost 2; bases outside the gene matches: 12. The CDR3 has 18 residues. Per the germline V gene, CDR1 is DFQATT and CDR2 is SNEGSKA (reference sequence). The CDR3 spells CSARDSTPGQATKNIQYF. CDR3 bases: TGCAGTGCTAGAGATTCAACACCGGGACAGGCAACCAAAAACATTCAGTACTTC.

Only a few counts were recorded for this clonotype. This chain joins TRBV5-1 and TRBJ2-7; D remains ambiguous. CDR1 and CDR2 (germline): SGHRS, YFSETQ. The CDR3 is 15 amino acids. The V gene lost 3 bases and the J gene lost 3 bases, with 16 bases spanning the gap. CDR3 in DNA: TGCGCCAGCAGCTCTGCCCCCTATTCCAACTACGAGCAGTACTTC. Translation: CASSSAPYSNYEQYF.

The chain is built from TRBV29-1 and TRBJ2-1; unclear D gene. CDR3 length equals 11 residues. With 5 bases removed from V and 6 bases from J, the gap between germline ends came to 8 bases. The germline CDR1 and CDR2 sequences are SQVTM and ANQGSEA. The CDR3 spells CSVTKFNEQFF. CDR3 DNA: TGCAGCGTTACCAAGTTCAATGAGCAGTTCTTC.

This clonotype was observed a handful of times. The J gene is TRBJ1-2, the V gene TRBV30; TRBD1 aligns across 7 bases. The CDR3 sequence is 16 residues long. The germline gives CDR1 GTSNPN, CDR2 SVGIG (reference sequence). V gave up 2 bases and J gave up 3 bases; unmatched junction bases: 12. The CDR3 spells CAWSTGTVPGDYGYTF. CDR3 nucleotides: TGTGCCTGGAGTACCGGGACAGTACCCGGCGACTATGGCTACACCTTC.

The genes are TRBV30 and TRBJ1-2; D may be TRBD1 (5 bases). The CDR3 runs to 13 residues. Deletions cut 3 bases from V and 5 bases from J, with 13 bases between. Germline values: CDR1 GTSNPN, CDR2 SVGIG (reference sequence). CDR3: CAWSLGTAYGYTF. CDR3 DNA sequence: TGTGCCTGGAGCTTAGGGACGGCTTATGGCTACACCTTC.

The chain employs TRBV27 and TRBJ2-3; possibly TRBD2 for D (6 bases). V was pared by 0 bases and J by 6 bases, with 13 bases between. This CDR3 is built from 15 residues. Germline CDR1 and CDR2: MNHEY and SMNVEV (reference sequence). The CDR3 region has the DNA TGTGCCAGCAGTTTATCGCGACGGGGGACTGATACGCAGTATTTT. It encodes CASSLSRRGTDTQYF.

This chain uses TRBV5-6 with TRBJ2-7, with no clear D. V gave up 8 bases and J gave up 2 bases, with 17 bases separating them. The CDR3 is 14 residues long. The germline gives CDR1 SGHDT, CDR2 YYEEEE. The CDR3 reads CASHPPYLTYEQYF. The CDR3 nucleotides are TGTGCCAGTCATCCGCCATATCTGACCTACGAGCAGTACTTC.

This sequence joins TRBV7-3 and TRBJ2-3; 8 bases align to TRBD2. The CDR3 runs to 17 residues. Losses at the gene ends were 5 bases for V and 1 base for J; bases not matched to a gene: 11. In germline, CDR1 is SGHTA, CDR2 FQGTGA. CDR3 amino acids: CASSLSGSGGRTDTQYF. The CDR3 DNA reads as TGTGCCAGCAGCCTTTCGGGCAGCGGGGGTCGCACAGATACGCAGTATTTT.

This clonotype occurred a few times. This rearrangement joins TRBV7-6 to TRBJ2-6; a weak D match, TRBD1 (6 bases). The CDR3 sequence is 21 residues long. CDR1 is SGHVS and CDR2 is FNYEAQ in the germline V gene. Trimming pared 5 bases from V and 1 base from J, leaving 27 bases between. In DNA form, the CDR3 reads TGTGCCAGCAGCCCGAGGAAGGGACAACCCTCCATAATATCTGGGGCCAACGTCCTGACTTTC. This gives the protein CASSPRKGQPSIISGANVLTF.

The chain couples TRBV20-1 to TRBJ2-3, with TRBD2 matching 7 bases. Looked up from germline, CDR1 is DFQATT and CDR2 is SNEGSKA (reference sequence). Trimming cost V 3 bases and J 0 bases; bases outside gene matches: 6. This CDR3 region has 15 residues. CDR3 nucleotides: TGCAGTGCTAGCGGGGGGTGGGGAAGCACAGATACGCAGTATTTT. Translating it yields CSASGGWGSTDTQYF.

The chain uses TRBV7-2 and TRBJ2-5, with D perhaps TRBD1 or TRBD2 (6 bases each). The germline CDR1 and CDR2 sequences are SGHTA and FQGNSA. Trimming left V 3 bases short and J 7 bases short, with 12 bases between. The CDR3 is 13 amino acids. The CDR3 region is CASSFGGLGTQYF. The DNA of the CDR3 is TGTGCCAGCAGCTTTGGGGGGCTGGGGACCCAGTACTTC.

Notes on this clonotype: A junction boundary mismatches the germline segment, possibly from a read error. V usage is TRBV2 and J usage is TRBJ1-1, with a weak D call TRBD1 (5 bases). The CDR3 is 14 amino acids. CDR1 is SNHLY, CDR2 FYNNEI, per germline. CDR3: CASSEANGGTEAFF. The CDR3 DNA follows: TGTGCCAGCAGTGAAGCGAACGGGGGTACTGAGGCTTTCTTT.

The chain is built from TRBV7-8 and TRBJ1-2, with D unresolved. With 1 base removed from V and 8 bases from J, the gap between germline ends came to 8 bases. The germline gives CDR1 SGHVS, CDR2 FQNEAQ. The CDR3 is 12 residues long. In DNA form, the CDR3 reads TGTGCCAGCAGCTTAGGAATCCTGGGCTACACCTTC. It specifies CASSLGILGYTF.

This clonotype has more than one count but fewer than ten. The V gene is TRBV6-2 or TRBV6-3, the J gene TRBJ2-1; 10 bases map to TRBD2. The CDR3 has 16 amino acids. CDR1 and CDR2 from the germline V gene are MNHEY and SVGEGT. V lost 5 bases, J lost 0 bases, and 4 bases stayed unmatched. The CDR3 reads CASSGGLAASYNEQFF. CDR3 sequence (DNA): TGTGCCAGCAGTGGAGGACTAGCGGCCTCCTACAATGAGCAGTTCTTC.

The sample holds a few counts of this clonotype. The chain is built from TRBV5-1 and TRBJ1-1; D is unresolved. In germline, CDR1 is SGHRS, CDR2 YFSETQ. CDR3 length: 15 amino acids. Trimming pared 1 base from V and 1 base from J, leaving 11 bases between. The CDR3 spells CASSLTKGSNTEAFF. The CDR3 DNA sequence: TGCGCCAGCAGCTTGACGAAGGGTTCGAACACTGAAGCTTTCTTT.

This clonotype was recorded a few times. This sequence joins TRBV28 and TRBJ1-4; no clear D. The CDR3 length is 15 residues. The V and J ends lost 9 bases and 0 bases respectively, with 14 bases between them. Germline V gene data show CDR1 as MDHEN and CDR2 as SYDVKM. The CDR3 loop reads CASSVGGTTNEKLFF. DNA for the CDR3: TGTGCCAGTTCAGTGGGTGGCACAACTAATGAAAAACTGTTTTTT. Full variable domain (outside the CDR3, taken from reference TRBV28 and TRBJ1-4): DVKVTQSSRYLVKRTGEKVFLECVQDMDHENMFWYRQDPGLGLRLIYFSYDVKMKEKGDIPEGYSVSREKKERFSLILESASTNQTSMYLCASSVGGTTNEKLFFGSGTQLSVL.

This clonotype has only a few counts. V gene TRBV6-5 combines with J gene TRBJ2-5, with a possible D match to TRBD1 (5 bases). The CDR3 consists of 14 residues. V lost 2 bases and J lost 5, with 12 bases in between. CDR1 and CDR2 (germline): MNHEY, SVGAGI. As DNA, the CDR3 is TGTGCCAGCAGTTACGCAGGGCTGGGGGAGACCCAGTACTTC. Translation gives CASSYAGLGETQYF.

The chain recombines TRBV6-5 with TRBJ2-2; D call uncertain. Germline assignment: CDR1 MNHEY and CDR2 SVGAGI. Trimming pared 2 bases from V and 5 bases from J, leaving 9 bases between. The CDR3 has 14 residues. In DNA, the CDR3 is TGTGCCAGCAGTTACCCGATCAGAACCGGGGAGCTGTTTTTT. It yields the protein CASSYPIRTGELFF.

CDR3 bases: TGTGCCAGCAGCCTTACCGGGGGGGAAGGGAACTATGGCTACACCTTC. As protein: CASSLTGGEGNYGYTF. The chain is built from TRBV7-9 and TRBJ1-2, with a weak D call TRBD1 (5 bases). Germline V CDR1 and CDR2: SEHNR, FQNEAQ (reference sequence). Trimming took off 5 bases at V and 2 bases at J, with 18 bases between the two ends. The CDR3 sequence is 16 residues long.

The chain recombines TRBV15 with TRBJ2-1; unclear D gene. V lost 6 bases, J lost 0 bases, and 6 bases lay in between. The CDR3 loop spans 13 amino acids. Germline values: CDR1 LNHNV, CDR2 YYDKDF (reference sequence). The CDR3 here is CATRASSYNEQFF. DNA of the CDR3: TGTGCCACCAGGGCAAGCTCCTACAATGAGCAGTTCTTC.

This chain links TRBV12-5 with TRBJ1-1; D is uncertain. V was trimmed by 1 base and J by 5 bases, leaving 5 bases between them. Germline-derived CDR1 and CDR2 are LGHNT and FRNRAP. This CDR3 spans 12 amino acids. The CDR3 protein is CASGLGETEAFF. CDR3 DNA: TGTGCTAGTGGTTTGGGGGAAACTGAAGCTTTCTTT.

The chain carries TRBV9 and TRBJ2-1; D unclear. Trimming took off 4 bases at V and 3 bases at J, with 8 bases between the two ends. There are 13 residues in the CDR3. Germline V gives CDR1 SGDLS, CDR2 YYNGEE. The CDR3 bases are TGTGCCAGCAGCCCCGCGGACTACAATGAGCAGTTCTTC. As protein: CASSPADYNEQFF.

Worth noting for this clonotype: One end of the junction fails to match germline, which may point to a read error. The chain links TRBV7-7 to TRBJ2-1; 11 nucleotides line up with TRBD2. The CDR3 runs to 15 residues. Germline V gives CDR1 SSHAT, CDR2 FNYEAQ (reference sequence). The CDR3 DNA reads as TGTGCTAGCAGCCGTTCCGGGACTAGCGGTAATGAGCAGTTCTTC. This encodes CASSRSGTSGNEQFF.

The chain links TRBV5-1 to TRBJ2-2, with TRBD2 identical over 7 bases. V lost 9 bases to trimming and J lost 2 bases; unmatched junction nucleotides: 10. CDR1 and CDR2 (germline): SGHRS, YFSETQ. CDR3 length equals 15 residues. The CDR3 sequence is CAKSPLAANTGELFF. In nucleotides, the CDR3 is TGCGCCAAATCTCCCCTAGCGGCCAACACCGGGGAGCTGTTTTTT.

This rearrangement joins TRBV20-1 to TRBJ2-7, with 9 positions matching TRBD1. V lost 2 bases and J lost 4; bases outside the gene matches: 9. The CDR3 extends over 15 amino acids. CDR1 is DFQATT and CDR2 is SNEGSKA in the germline V gene (reference sequence). The CDR3 loop reads CSARQKGQGGYEQYF. In DNA, the CDR3 is TGCAGTGCTAGACAGAAGGGACAGGGCGGTTACGAGCAGTACTTC.

This clonotype was seen more than once but under ten times. The V gene is TRBV7-2, the J gene TRBJ2-1; TRBD2 aligns across 8 bases. Germline V CDR1 and CDR2: SGHTA, FQGNSA. The CDR3 loop spans 14 amino acids. V shed 3 bases, J shed 6 bases, and the junction held 4 bases outside the gene matches. The CDR3 DNA follows: TGTGCCAGCAGCTTGGGCGGGAGGATCAATGAGCAGTTCTTC. Translated, it gives CASSLGGRINEQFF.